A selection of T cell receptor beta chains follows, all from one sample in a study of blood T cells in healthy people across ages. TCRdb fed the 5' RACE reads into MiXCR, producing one record per CDR3 protein. The data hold 1.5 million to 2 million distinct CDR3 sequences, with around 48% observed a single time. Specimen: blood. The receptors derive from a middle-aged woman in good health. CDR3s include the opening cysteine and the closing phenylalanine or tryptophan. A D gene is named only where the DNA matches it firmly. Not all rows give a size; the values are once, few, many and, for expanded clones, a class.

V gene	J gene	D gene	clone size	CDR3 DNA	CDR3 protein
TRBV5-1	TRBJ1-2	-	-	TGCGCCAGCAGCTTCGACGGAGCAGCTAACTATGGTTACACCTTC	CASSFDGAANYGYTF
TRBV2	TRBJ2-5	-	-	TGTGCCAGCAGTGAAGAAGAAGGTGCCCAAGAGACCCAGTACTTC	CASSEEEGAQETQYF
TRBV4-1	TRBJ2-7	-	-	TGCGCCAGCAGCCAAGACACCCTATACGAGCAGTACTTC	CASSQDTLYEQYF
TRBV29-1	TRBJ2-7	-	many	TGCAGCGTTGACAGGGAAAGAACCTACGAGCAGTACTTC	CSVDRERTYEQYF
TRBV12-3/TRBV12-4	TRBJ2-1	-	-	TGTGCCAGCACCAAAGCGACCTACAATGAGCAGTTCTTC	CASTKATYNEQFF
TRBV28	TRBJ2-5	TRBD1	-	TGTGCCAGCAGCTCGGCCGACAGGGGTGTATCGCGGGGGACCCAGTACTTC	CASSSADRGVSRGTQYF
TRBV3-1	TRBJ1-2	-	-	TGTGCCAGCAGCCCCCGTCGACAGAACTATGGCTACACCTTC	CASSPRRQNYGYTF
TRBV10-3	TRBJ1-2	TRBD1	-	TGTGCCATCAGGAGGGACAGGGGATTGGGAGTAGCTAACTATGGCTACACCTTC	CAIRRDRGLGVANYGYTF
TRBV12-3/TRBV12-4	TRBJ2-5	-	-	TGTGCCAGCAGTTTAGCAGGGGGGGCCCTCCAAGAGACCCAGTACTTC	CASSLAGGALQETQYF
TRBV7-2	TRBJ1-2	TRBD1	-	TGTGCCAGCAGCCCGGACAGGGGGCCCTCTGGCTACACCTTC	CASSPDRGPSGYTF
TRBV6-1	TRBJ2-3	-	-	TGTGCCAGCAGTGAACTGCCGGGACAAGGTGATTCAGATACGCAGTATTTT	CASSELPGQGDSDTQYF
TRBV4-3	TRBJ2-1	TRBD2	-	TGCGCCGGCAGCCCCCGAGGGCCTAGCGGGGGAAGCTCCTACAATGAGCAGTTCTTC	CAGSPRGPSGGSSYNEQFF
TRBV7-2	TRBJ2-4	-	-	TGTGCCAGCAGCTTCCAGAGGGGATGGAGAAACATTCAGTACTTC	CASSFQRGWRNIQYF
TRBV4-3	TRBJ2-1	-	-	TGCGCCAGCAGCCCAGCTGGGGTAGATGAGCAGTTCTTC	CASSPAGVDEQFF
TRBV4-3	TRBJ1-2	TRBD1	few	TGCGCCAGCAGCCAAGCGGGCATAGGGGGCTTCAAAGATGGCTACACCTTC	CASSQAGIGGFKDGYTF
TRBV7-2	TRBJ2-1	TRBD2	-	TGTGCCAGCAGCCCCGCCCCCGGGGGGGGGAACAATGAGCAGTTCTTC	CASSPAPGGGNNEQFF
TRBV9	TRBJ2-1	-	-	TGTGCCAGCAGCTTCAACTCTGGGGAGCAGTTCTTC	CASSFNSGEQFF
TRBV20-1	TRBJ1-1	-	-	TGCAGTGCTGGGGGACGGCGGACTGAAGCTTTCTTT	CSAGGRRTEAFF
TRBV28	TRBJ2-1	TRBD2	-	TGTGCCAGCAGTTTATTGACTAGCGGAATACACAATGAGCAGTTCTTC	CASSLLTSGIHNEQFF
TRBV7-2	TRBJ2-7	-	many	TGTGCCAGCAGCTTAGAGGTCTACGAGCAGTACTTC	CASSLEVYEQYF
TRBV5-6	TRBJ2-1	-	-	TGTGCCAGCAGCCGGACCCCAGGGAACTATGAGCAGTTCTTC	CASSRTPGNYEQFF
TRBV7-3	TRBJ1-1	TRBD1	-	TGTGCCAGCAGCTTGGGGGAGACAGGGAGGGCTTTCTTT	CASSLGETGRAFF
TRBV11-2	TRBJ1-1	-	once	TGTGCCAGCAGCTTAGGGCAGGGTATAACTGAAGCTTTCTTT	CASSLGQGITEAFF
TRBV28	TRBJ2-3	TRBD2	-	TGTGCCAGCAGTTCCCCGGGACTAGCGGGGGGGATCACAGATACGCAGTATTTT	CASSSPGLAGGITDTQYF
TRBV7-2	TRBJ2-2	-	-	TGTGCCAGCAGCTTAAAGCGGTCGGCCACCGGGGAGCTGTTTTTT	CASSLKRSATGELFF
TRBV10-3	TRBJ2-3	-	few	TGTGCCATCAGCCAGGACAGCACAGATACGCAGTATTTT	CAISQDSTDTQYF
TRBV29-1	TRBJ2-2	TRBD2	-	TGCAGCGTGGATGGGGTTGGGGCTAGCGGGCTTGGCGGGGAGCTGTTTTTT	CSVDGVGASGLGGELFF
TRBV4-2	TRBJ2-7	TRBD2	-	TGTGCCAGCAGCCAGGACGAAGCGGGGCACTCCTACGAGCAGTACTTC	CASSQDEAGHSYEQYF
TRBV15	TRBJ2-7	-	-	TGTGCCACCAGCAGAGATCTGGGGGCGGGCTTTTACGAGCAGTACTTC	CATSRDLGAGFYEQYF
TRBV4-1	TRBJ2-7	TRBD2	-	TGCACCAGCAGCCAGGGACTAGCGGGGGGCGCCTACGAGCAGTACTTC	CTSSQGLAGGAYEQYF
TRBV6-6	TRBJ2-1	TRBD1	-	TGTGCCAGCGTCACAGGGGCCTACAATGAGCAGTTCTTC	CASVTGAYNEQFF
TRBV7-9	TRBJ2-7	-	-	TGTGCCAGCAGCTTTCTCCAGGGAACCTACGAGCAGTACTTC	CASSFLQGTYEQYF